The sequence of this TCR beta chain was determined in a study of radiation and T cells in renal cell carcinoma (TCRdb year 2020). General notes on the study: Samples were obtained from a clinical trial, in which 15 Gy stereotactic body radiation therapy was delivered to primary renal cell carcinomas and nephrectomy was performed 4 weeks later. TCR beta sequencing covered 50 to 55 samples in total, comprising around 25 tumors and about 27 peripheral blood samples. Across all 50 or so samples, approximately 4,000,000 unique CDR3 nucleotide sequences, encoding 2.5 million to 3 million unique CDR3 amino acid sequences, were identified.

The germline V gene supplies CDR1 SGHTA and CDR2 FQGNSA. From the cysteine up to the phenylalanine, the CDR3 has a length of 15 residues. Only the CDR3 DNA stays, 45 bases, in frame from base 1. For this chain, trimming is 1 base at the V end and 8 bases at the J end, and the number of junction bases without a gene match is 5. A word on this clone: It lacks a known antigen. Per-nucleotide qualities are absent, and no much larger clonotype sits a single base away.

TCR beta libraries were generated from genomic DNA with the immunoSEQ kit, following the manufacturer's recommendations. To prepare libraries, a first multiplex PCR with proprietary primers was run, followed by a second PCR that added unique barcodes, and a bead cleanup was done after each round. A kit-provided positive control reaction and a negative control reaction were included in every sample batch. The final libraries were assessed on an Agilent 4200 TapeStation D1000 ScreenTape, pooled by volume, and quantified by qPCR. Sequencing was performed on an Illumina NextSeq500 with a MidOutput 150-cycle cartridge, and 156 Read1 and 15 Index1 cycles were run with kit custom primers. The pooled library was loaded at 0.8 to 1 pM, and approximately 20% PhiX control was spiked in. In the authors' own workflow: Vendor-processed data were analyzed in R, with a clonotype defined as all T cells sharing the same CDR3 nucleotide sequence. For clone abundance analyses, frequencies were normalized to the 10,000 most abundant clones in each sample. Public T cell clones, which averaged fewer than five per sample, were removed prior to analysis. An abundance difference of at least 32-fold between compartments was the criterion for calling clonotypes tumor-enriched or baseline blood-enriched. Clonotypes expanded or contracted between blood time points were identified with a beta-binomial differential abundance model. Tumor-blood repertoire similarity was measured with the Baroni-Urbani and Buser coefficient, and group comparisons used two-tailed Wilcoxon tests in R. The source is immuneACCESS, and TCRdb retained only in-frame sequences with V and J called. Part of the clones is not carried over; for the studies checked, unresolved V genes explain less than half of this, and the remainder is unexplained. The V and J calls and clone size come from that table; D and trimming were worked out from the DNA. This sample has 140,000 to 150,000 clones in its table, and about 88% of those were observed once. The biggest ten clones account for approximately 4% of the sample.

Interpreted using the paper, the time point label stands for: baseline pretreatment blood. Read against the paper, the sample's treatment or condition label means: 15 Gy SBRT to primary tumor, nephrectomy 4 weeks later. To track tumor-enriched clonotypes, serial peripheral blood was sampled from radiation-treated patients at baseline and at 2 weeks and 4 weeks after SBRT. Renal cell carcinoma with clear cell pathology was present in all patients. The QIAamp DNA Blood Mini Kit (Qiagen) was used to prepare genomic DNA for TCR sequencing. Samples were included in the analyses only if all quality control checks were passed. Here is what the overall study found, with its caveats: Changes in the blood repertoire were not tracked past 4 weeks after treatment. Top tumor clonotypes rose in blood from baseline to 2 weeks post-radiation, then contracted by 4 weeks, suggesting transient expansion of tumor-resident clones. Because no pretreatment tumor biopsies were available, whether clonotypes were present in the tumor at baseline could not be determined. With a single-armed trial design, the study had no way to address how radiation dose or scheduling affects the TCR repertoire.

The chain joins TRBV7-2 to TRBJ1-4, and 9 junction bases match TRBD1. This clonotype was sampled from a woman aged 65 to 85 with renal cell carcinoma. The source material was blood, sampled from a patient whose treatment included radiotherapy and nephrectomy. The CDR3 region has the sequence CASSLGQGDNEKLFF. The DNA sequence is as follows: TGTGCCAGCAGCTTAGGACAGGGGGACAACGAAAAACTGTTTTTT.